Shown below are 18 T cell receptor beta chains from a single sample sequenced in a study of cytomegalovirus exposure and HLA in healthy donors. Using immunoSEQ multiplex PCR, the repertoire was profiled, and TCRdb retains in-frame clones only, with some absent. This table holds about 53,000 clones, around nine tenths found once. Sequencing was carried out using PBMCs. These receptors all come from a man aged 18-30 years in good health and CMV-seronegative.

This sequence joins TRBV9 and TRBJ2-7, with TRBD2 as a possible D gene (5 bases). Looked up from germline, CDR1 is SGDLS and CDR2 is YYNGEE. CDR3 size: 15 residues. V was clipped by 4 bases and J by 7 bases, with 21 bases between them. This CDR3 is CASSPRAGVLGEQYF. CDR3 bases: TGTGCCAGCAGCCCCCGGGCCGGGGTTTTGGGGGAGCAGTACTTC.

V gene TRBV19 combines with J gene TRBJ2-5, with TRBD2 as a possible D gene (5 bases). From germline, CDR1 is LNHDA and CDR2 SQIVND (reference sequence). Trimming cost V 4 bases and J 4 bases, with 10 bases left between them. The length of the CDR3 is 13 residues. As DNA, the CDR3 is TGTGCCAGTAGTAATGGACGGGGAGAGACCCAGTACTTC. It translates to CASSNGRGETQYF.

The chain has TRBV6-1 and TRBJ2-7, with 9 bases that match TRBD1. The CDR3 is 15 amino acids. Trimming removed 5 bases from V and 4 bases from J; junction bases left unmatched: 9. The germline V gene has CDR1 MNHNS and CDR2 SASEGT. The CDR3 DNA reads as TGTGCCAGCAGTCATCGGACAGGGGAGGCGTACGAGCAGTACTTC. It translates to CASSHRTGEAYEQYF.

This clone came up once. V usage is TRBV27 and J usage is TRBJ2-7; 9 bases match TRBD1. The CDR3 runs 17 residues. V shed 5 bases and J 0 bases; nucleotides not matched to a gene: 11. Per germline, CDR1 MNHEY and CDR2 SMNVEV (reference sequence). The CDR3 loop is CASSPPRGDRVSYEQYF. The CDR3 region has the DNA TGTGCCAGCAGTCCACCACGAGGGGACAGGGTCTCCTACGAGCAGTACTTC.

V gene TRBV9 combines with J gene TRBJ2-3, with D possibly matching TRBD2 (5 bases). V lost 0 bases to trimming and J lost 0 bases, with 11 bases between them. Germline V gene sequence: CDR1 SGDLS, CDR2 YYNGEE. The CDR3 sequence is 16 residues long. The CDR3 region has the DNA TGTGCCAGCAGCGTAGTTGAGCGGTTTAGCACAGATACGCAGTATTTT. Translation: CASSVVERFSTDTQYF. The complete variable domain, with remaining parts taken from reference TRBV9 and TRBJ2-3, reads DSGVTQTPKHLITATGQRVTLRCSPRSGDLSVYWYQQSLDQGLQFLIQYYNGEERAKGNILERFSAQQFPDLHSELNLSSLELGDSALYFCASSVVERFSTDTQYFGPGTRLTVL.

This chain connects TRBV5-8 to TRBJ2-3, with D perhaps matching TRBD1 (6 bases). V gave up 4 bases and J gave up 7 bases, with 28 bases separating them. The CDR3 spans 18 residues. Germline CDR1 is SGHTS and CDR2 is YDEGEE. The CDR3 bases are TGTGCCAGCAGCGGAACACAAAACAGGGCTGAAGGTCGGCATACGCAGTATTTT. It is translated as CASSGTQNRAEGRHTQYF.

The gene calls are TRBV11-2 and TRBJ2-5; D may be TRBD2 (6 bases). The CDR3 has 13 residues. Between the trimmed V and J ends, which lost 6 bases and 7 bases, there was a span of 15 bases. Germline values: CDR1 SGHAT, CDR2 FQNNGV. The CDR3 DNA is TGTGCCAGCAGGCGGGGACCGGACGGGACCCAGTACTTC. Residues: CASRRGPDGTQYF.

A single count supports this clone. The rearrangement links TRBV5-1 to TRBJ1-4; D perhaps matches TRBD1 (6 bases). The germline V gene encodes CDR1 SGHRS and CDR2 YFSETQ. Trimming stripped 2 bases from V and 8 bases from J, with 13 bases between. The CDR3 spans 14 residues. CDR3 residues: CASSLQGKGEKLFF. CDR3 DNA: TGCGCCAGCAGCTTACAGGGAAAGGGCGAAAAACTGTTTTTT. Complete variable domain (other parts from reference TRBV5-1 and TRBJ1-4): KAGVTQTPRYLIKTRGQQVTLSCSPISGHRSVSWYQQTPGQGLQFLFEYFSETQRNKGNFPGRFSGRQFSNSRSEMNVSTLELGDSALYLCASSLQGKGEKLFFGSGTQLSVL.

The V gene is TRBV28, the J gene TRBJ2-7, with 11 bases that match TRBD2. Germline CDR1 and CDR2: MDHEN and SYDVKM. The trim removed 5 bases at V and 3 bases at J, leaving 6 bases unmatched. The CDR3 length is 15 residues. The CDR3 bases are TGTGCCAGCAGTCGCATTACTAGCGGGAGCTACGAGCAGTACTTC. Amino acids: CASSRITSGSYEQYF. The variable domain in full, with the rest retrieved from reference TRBV28 and TRBJ2-7, is DVKVTQSSRYLVKRTGEKVFLECVQDMDHENMFWYRQDPGLGLRLIYFSYDVKMKEKGDIPEGYSVSREKKERFSLILESASTNQTSMYLCASSRITSGSYEQYFGPGTRLTVT.

The CDR3 spells CAWSVGAGGPSGELFF. The CDR3 region has the DNA TGTGCCTGGAGTGTTGGGGCGGGAGGGCCATCCGGGGAGCTGTTTTTT. This sequence joins TRBV30 and TRBJ2-2; 9 positions agree with TRBD2. The ends lost 0 bases at V and 6 bases at J; junction bases unmatched: 8. In germline, CDR1 is GTSNPN, CDR2 SVGIG (reference sequence). This CDR3 is built from 16 residues.

V and J are TRBV7-9 and TRBJ1-1; possible D gene TRBD1, 5 bases. Per the germline V gene, CDR1 is SEHNR and CDR2 is FQNEAQ (reference sequence). The CDR3 contains 15 residues. Trimming stripped 6 bases from V and 1 base from J, with 15 bases between. CDR3 protein: CASSSLGGSNTEAFF. The CDR3 region has the DNA TGTGCCAGCAGTTCACTCGGGGGATCGAACACTGAAGCTTTCTTT. The variable domain in full, completed from reference TRBV7-9 and TRBJ1-1, reads DTGVSQNPRHKITKRGQNVTFRCDPISEHNRLYWYRQTLGQGPEFLTYFQNEAQLEKSRLLSDRFSAERPKGSFSTLEIQRTEQGDSAMYLCASSSLGGSNTEAFFGQGTRLTVV.

The gene calls are TRBV6-1 and TRBJ2-7; 9 positions match TRBD1. This CDR3 comprises 16 residues. Germline V gene data show CDR1 as MNHNS and CDR2 as SASEGT. V lost 2 bases to trimming and J lost 1 base; unmatched junction nucleotides: 6. CDR3 bases: TGTGCCAGCAGTGAAAGTTTGGGACAGGGATCCTACGAGCAGTACTTC. Translated, it gives CASSESLGQGSYEQYF.

This clone came up a few times. J is TRBJ2-7 and V is TRBV5-1; TRBD2 aligns across 14 bases. The germline V gene has CDR1 SGHRS and CDR2 YFSETQ. The J segment lost 6 bases and the V segment lost 3 bases, leaving 8 bases of the junction unmatched. CDR3 size: 16 residues. CDR3 protein: CASSSGLAGALGEQYF. DNA of the CDR3: TGCGCCAGCAGCTCGGGACTAGCGGGAGCTCTGGGCGAGCAGTACTTC.

The gene calls are TRBV28 and TRBJ2-1, with no clear D. CDR1 and CDR2 (germline): MDHEN, SYDVKM. This CDR3 has 14 amino acids. V shed 10 bases and J shed 0 bases, with 13 bases lying between them. The chain's CDR3 is CATQGAFSYNEQFF. CDR3 DNA: TGTGCCACCCAAGGAGCATTCTCCTACAATGAGCAGTTCTTC.

This chain uses TRBV6-4 with TRBJ2-5; D not certain. CDR1 is MRHNA and CDR2 is SNTAGT in the germline V gene. This CDR3 contains 20 residues. Deletions cut 10 bases from V and 2 bases from J, with 35 bases between. The CDR3 DNA is TGTGCCATTACGGCGAGGAGTCAGACCAAAAACCATAAAATACAAGAGACCCAGTACTTC. This codes for CAITARSQTKNHKIQETQYF.

This sequence joins TRBV27 and TRBJ1-2, with 7 positions matching TRBD1. From germline, CDR1 is MNHEY and CDR2 SMNVEV (reference sequence). Trimming took 4 bases from V and 7 from J; bases not matched to a gene: 6. The CDR3 loop spans 13 amino acids. CDR3 protein: CASSSQTGLGYTF. The CDR3 DNA reads TGTGCCAGCAGTTCCCAGACAGGGCTTGGCTACACCTTC.

The genes are TRBV6-6 and TRBJ2-2; D possibly corresponds to TRBD1 (6 bases). Germline lookup yields CDR1 MNHNY and CDR2 SVGAGI (reference sequence). V was cut by 7 bases and J by 6 bases, with 21 bases left in between. The CDR3 consists of 16 residues. CDR3 coding DNA: TGTGCCAGCAAGGTACAGGGAGAGGGAGCGCCCGGGGAGCTGTTTTTT. Its protein is CASKVQGEGAPGELFF.

The J gene is TRBJ2-3, the V gene TRBV27, with 7 bases lining up with TRBD1. Trimming at V came to 8 bases and at J to 2 bases, leaving 7 bases not matched to a gene. This CDR3 has 14 amino acids. Germline V gene data show CDR1 as MNHEY and CDR2 as SMNVEV (reference sequence). CDR3 DNA sequence: TGTGCCAGCGCCCGGGACAGACTCACAGATACGCAGTATTTT. This encodes CASARDRLTDTQYF.